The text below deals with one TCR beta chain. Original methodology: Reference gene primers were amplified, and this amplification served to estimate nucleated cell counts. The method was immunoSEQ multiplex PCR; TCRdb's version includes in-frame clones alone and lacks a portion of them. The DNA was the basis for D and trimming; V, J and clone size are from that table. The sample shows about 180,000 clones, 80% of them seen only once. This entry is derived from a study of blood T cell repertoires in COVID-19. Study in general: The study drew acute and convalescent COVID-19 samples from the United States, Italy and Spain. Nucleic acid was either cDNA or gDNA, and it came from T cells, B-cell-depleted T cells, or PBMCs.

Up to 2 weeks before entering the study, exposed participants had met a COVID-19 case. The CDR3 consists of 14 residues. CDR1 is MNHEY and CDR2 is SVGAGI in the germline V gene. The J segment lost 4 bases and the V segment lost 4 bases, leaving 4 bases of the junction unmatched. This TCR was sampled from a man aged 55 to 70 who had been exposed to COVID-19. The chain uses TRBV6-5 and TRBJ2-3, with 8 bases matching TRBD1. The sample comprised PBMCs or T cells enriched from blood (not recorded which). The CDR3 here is CASSFTQGADTQYF. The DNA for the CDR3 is TGTGCCAGCAGTTTTACACAGGGGGCAGATACGCAGTATTTT.